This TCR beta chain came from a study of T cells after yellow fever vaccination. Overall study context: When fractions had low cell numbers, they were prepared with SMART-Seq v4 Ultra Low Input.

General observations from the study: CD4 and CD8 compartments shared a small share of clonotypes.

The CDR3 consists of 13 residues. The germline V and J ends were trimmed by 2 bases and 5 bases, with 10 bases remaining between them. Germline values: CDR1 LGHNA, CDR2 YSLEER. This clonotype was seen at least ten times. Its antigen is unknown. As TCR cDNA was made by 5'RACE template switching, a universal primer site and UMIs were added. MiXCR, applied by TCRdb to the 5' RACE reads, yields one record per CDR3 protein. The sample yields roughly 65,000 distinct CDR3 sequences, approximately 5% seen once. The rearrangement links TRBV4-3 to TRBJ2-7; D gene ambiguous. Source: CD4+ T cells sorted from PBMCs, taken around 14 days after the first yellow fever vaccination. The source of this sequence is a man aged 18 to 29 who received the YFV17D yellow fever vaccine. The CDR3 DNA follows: TGCGCCAGCAGCCAATTGCAAGGAGACGAGCAGTACTTC. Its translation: CASSQLQGDEQYF.